This TCR beta chain emerged from a study of Ad26.COV2.S vaccination and SARS-CoV-2 variants. Overall study findings and caveats: It was vaccine recipients, not placebo recipients, who had the higher spike-specific TCR breadth. Responses of spike-specific T cells (both CD8+ and CD4+) reportedly showed substantial breadth after vaccination.

Trimming left V 5 bases short and J 3 bases short, with 14 bases between. The length of the CDR3 is 14 residues. Germline V gene data show CDR1 as LNHDA and CDR2 as SQIVND (reference sequence). To note about this clone: The target antigen is unknown.

As to treatment: 15 to 20 received Ad26.COV2.S at low or high dose, single or two shots; roughly five received placebo; per-sample allocation not given. On day 63 after the first injection, vaccine and placebo recipients gave samples. Vaccination used an Ad26 vector expressing Wuhan-strain SARS-CoV-2 spike. Generated by immunoSEQ multiplex PCR, the TCRdb table keeps only in-frame clones and is missing some. The sample has hundreds of thousands of clones; around 88% are singletons. The receptor comes from a person aged 18-65 years who received the Ad26.COV2.S COVID-19 vaccine or a placebo. Source: peripheral blood, taken in a trial of Ad26.COV2.S vaccine versus placebo. The J gene is TRBJ2-7, the V gene TRBV19; possibly TRBD1 or TRBD2 for D (5 bases each). This CDR3 reads CASSPGTGNYEQYF. CDR3 in DNA: TGTGCCAGTAGTCCGGGGACGGGAAACTACGAGCAGTACTTC.